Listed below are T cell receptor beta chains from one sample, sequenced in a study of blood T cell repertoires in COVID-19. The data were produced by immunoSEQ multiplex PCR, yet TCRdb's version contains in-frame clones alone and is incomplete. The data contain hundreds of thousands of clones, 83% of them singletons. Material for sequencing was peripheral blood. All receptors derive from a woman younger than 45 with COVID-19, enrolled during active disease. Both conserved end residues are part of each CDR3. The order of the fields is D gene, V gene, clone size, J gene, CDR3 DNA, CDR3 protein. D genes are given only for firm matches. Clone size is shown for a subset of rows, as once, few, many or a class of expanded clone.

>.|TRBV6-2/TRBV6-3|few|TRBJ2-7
TGTGCCAGCAGTTACGGCTCAGTTTACTACGAGCAGTACTTC
CASSYGSVYYEQYF
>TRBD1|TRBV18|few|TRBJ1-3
TGTGCCAGCTCACCATGGCAGGGGGAGACTGGAAACACCATATATTTT
CASSPWQGETGNTIYF
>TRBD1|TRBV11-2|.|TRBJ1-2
TGTGCCAGCAGCTTAGATGGGACAGGCCCCCCGATAGGCTACACCTTC
CASSLDGTGPPIGYTF
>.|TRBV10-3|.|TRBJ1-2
TGTGCCATCAGTGAATTAGGAACAGAGGGCTATGGCTACACCTTC
CAISELGTEGYGYTF
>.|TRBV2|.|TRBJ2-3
TGTGCCAGCAGTGAAGCGACAGGACGGACACTATATACGCAGTATTTT
CASSEATGRTLYTQYF
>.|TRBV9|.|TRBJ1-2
TGTGCCAGCAGTCCCTTCTCGACAGGAGCTAACTATGGCTACACCTTC
CASSPFSTGANYGYTF
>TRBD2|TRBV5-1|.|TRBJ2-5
TGCGCCAGCAGCTTGGTGGGACTAGCGGGAGGGCCCGAGACCCAGTACTTC
CASSLVGLAGGPETQYF
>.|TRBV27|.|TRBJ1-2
TGTGCCAGCAGGCTGGGGAACAGGGATAACTATGGCTACACCTTC
CASRLGNRDNYGYTF
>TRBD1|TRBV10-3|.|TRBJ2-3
TGTGCCATCAGTGAGAGACAGGGGGTAGAAGATACGCAGTATTTT
CAISERQGVEDTQYF
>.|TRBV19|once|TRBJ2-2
TGTGCCAGTAGAGGCAGGGGGGCTACAATGAACACCGGGGAGCTGTTTTTT
CASRGRGATMNTGELFF
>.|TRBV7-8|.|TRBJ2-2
TGTGCCAGCAGTTCAAAGCTCAACCTGAACACCGGGGAGCTGTTTTTT
CASSSKLNLNTGELFF
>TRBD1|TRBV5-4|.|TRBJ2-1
TGTGCCAGCAGCTTGAGGACAGGAAATAGGAATGAGCAGTTCTTC
CASSLRTGNRNEQFF
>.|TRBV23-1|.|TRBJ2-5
TGCGCCAGCAGTCAGGGACCAGGGGGGGAGACCCAGTACTTC
CASSQGPGGETQYF
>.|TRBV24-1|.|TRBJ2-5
TGTGCCACCAGTGAGGGGGCGCAAGGGACCCAGTACTTC
CATSEGAQGTQYF
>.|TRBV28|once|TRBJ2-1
TGTGCCGCCGGGGATTACTCTTACAATGAGCAGTTCTTC
CAAGDYSYNEQFF
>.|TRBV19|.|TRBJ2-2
TGTGCCACCCTTCACGGACTAAGACCCAACACCGGGGAGCTGTTTTTT
CATLHGLRPNTGELFF
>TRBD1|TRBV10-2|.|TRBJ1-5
TGCGCCAGCAGGGAACAGGGGTTGGAGAGTCAGCCCCAGCATTTT
CASREQGLESQPQHF
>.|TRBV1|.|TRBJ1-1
TGCACCAGCAGCCAATCCGGCGAGGAGCCTGAAGCTTTCTTT
CTSSQSGEEPEAFF
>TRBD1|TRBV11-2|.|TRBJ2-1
TGTGCCAGCAGCCGAAGGGGACAGATAAGCAATGAGCAGTTCTTC
CASSRRGQISNEQFF
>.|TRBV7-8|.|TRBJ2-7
TGTGCCAGCAGCTTAGCATCCCTCAAGCGGGTCGAGCAGTACTTC
CASSLASLKRVEQYF
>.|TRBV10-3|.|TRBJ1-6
TGTGCCATCAGTGAGTCGAACAGCCTGAGCTCCTATAATTCACCCCTCCACTTT
CAISESNSLSSYNSPLHF
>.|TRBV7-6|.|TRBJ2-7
TGTGCCAGCAGCTTATGGGGGCCGGGCGAGCAGTACTTC
CASSLWGPGEQYF
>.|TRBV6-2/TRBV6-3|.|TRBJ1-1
TGTGCCAGCAGTTACGGCAAAATCACTGAAGCTTTCTTT
CASSYGKITEAFF
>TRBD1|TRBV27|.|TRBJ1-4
TGTGCCAGCAGTTTACGGTCAAGGGGCCAGGGGGCAGGGGAAAAACTGTTTTTT
CASSLRSRGQGAGEKLFF
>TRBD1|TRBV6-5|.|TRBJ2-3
TGTGCCAGCAGTATCGGGACAGGCACAGATACGCAGTATTTT
CASSIGTGTDTQYF
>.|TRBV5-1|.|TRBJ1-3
TGCGCCAGCACCATTGACGGGTTCGTCTCTGGAAACACCATATATTTT
CASTIDGFVSGNTIYF
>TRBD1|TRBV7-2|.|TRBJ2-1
TGTGCCAGCAGCTTAGCCGGGGGACAGGCTAATGAGCAGTTCTTC
CASSLAGGQANEQFF
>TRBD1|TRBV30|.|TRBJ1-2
TGTGCCTGGAGTCTCTTAAGGCAGGGGGCAGGCTACACCTTC
CAWSLLRQGAGYTF
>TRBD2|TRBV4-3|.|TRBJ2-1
TGCGCCAGCAGCCAAGATCCTAGCGGGGGGGCCTTTAACGAGCAGTTCTTC
CASSQDPSGGAFNEQFF
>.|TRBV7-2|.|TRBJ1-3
TGTGCCAGCAGCTCCGCGGCGGGGACTGGAAACACCATATATTTT
CASSSAAGTGNTIYF
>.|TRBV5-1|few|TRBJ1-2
TGCGCCAGCAGCTTGGACCACGGGGGCTACACCTTC
CASSLDHGGYTF
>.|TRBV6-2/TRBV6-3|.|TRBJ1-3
TGTGCCAGCAGCCCAGGGAGCCTCGGAAACACCATATATTTT
CASSPGSLGNTIYF
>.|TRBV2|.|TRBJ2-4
TGTGCCAGCAGTTTTCAGGTGCTAGCCAAAAACATTCAGTACTTC
CASSFQVLAKNIQYF
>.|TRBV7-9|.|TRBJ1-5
TGTGCCAGCAGCTTAGTATATAGGTCACAGATAGAACAGCCCCAGCATTTT
CASSLVYRSQIEQPQHF
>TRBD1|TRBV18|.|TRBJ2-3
TGTGCCAGCTCGGGACAGGGCACAGATACGCAGTATTTT
CASSGQGTDTQYF
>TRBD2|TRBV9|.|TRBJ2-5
TGTGCCAGCAGCGTAGAGGGACTAGCGGGACAAGAGACCCAGTACTTC
CASSVEGLAGQETQYF
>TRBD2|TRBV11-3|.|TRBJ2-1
TGTGCCAGCAGCTTAGGACTAGCGGGGGGTAGAAATGAGCAGTTCTTC
CASSLGLAGGRNEQFF
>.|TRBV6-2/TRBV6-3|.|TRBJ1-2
TGTGCCAGCAGTTATTCCCGCCCGGGGAACTATGGCTACACCTTC
CASSYSRPGNYGYTF
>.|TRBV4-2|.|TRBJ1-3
TGTGCCAGCAGCCAGGCCAGAGGAGGGGACGGAAACACCATATATTTT
CASSQARGGDGNTIYF
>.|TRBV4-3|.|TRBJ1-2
TGCGCCAGCAGCCAAGACCCCGCAGGGCTCTTTAACTATGGCTACACCTTC
CASSQDPAGLFNYGYTF
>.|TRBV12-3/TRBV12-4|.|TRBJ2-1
TGTGCCAGCAGTTTGGGAGGTACTGAGCAGTTCTTC
CASSLGGTEQFF
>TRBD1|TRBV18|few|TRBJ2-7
TGTGCCAGCTCATCCCGGACAGGGGCCTCCTACGAGCAGTACTTC
CASSSRTGASYEQYF
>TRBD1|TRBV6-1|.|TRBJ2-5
TGTGCCAGCAGTGAATTAGGGACAGAAGAGACCCAGTACTTC
CASSELGTEETQYF